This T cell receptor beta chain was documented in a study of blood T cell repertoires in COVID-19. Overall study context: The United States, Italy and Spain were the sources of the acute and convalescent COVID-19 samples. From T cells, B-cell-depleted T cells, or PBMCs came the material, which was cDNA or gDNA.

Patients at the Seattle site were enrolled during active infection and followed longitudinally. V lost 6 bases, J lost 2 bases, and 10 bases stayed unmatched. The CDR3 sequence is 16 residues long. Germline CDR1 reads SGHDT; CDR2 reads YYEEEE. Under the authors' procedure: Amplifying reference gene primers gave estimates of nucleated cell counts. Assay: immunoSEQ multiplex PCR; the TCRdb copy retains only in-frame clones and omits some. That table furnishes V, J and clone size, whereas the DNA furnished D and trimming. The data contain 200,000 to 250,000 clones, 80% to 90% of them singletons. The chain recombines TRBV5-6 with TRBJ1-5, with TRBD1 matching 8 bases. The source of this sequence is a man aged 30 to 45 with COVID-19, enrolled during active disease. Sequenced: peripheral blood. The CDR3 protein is CASNEQGVSGNQPQHF. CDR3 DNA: TGTGCCAGCAACGAACAGGGGGTATCGGGCAATCAGCCCCAGCATTTT.